This TCR beta chain emerged from a study of control samples from healthy donors and cancer patients. TCRdb keeps only in-frame clones here, not all; method: immunoSEQ multiplex PCR. Seen here are around 75,000 clones, roughly 92% observed once, and the top ten hold 5.8%. The TCR was taken from a woman aged 60-75 years in good health. Sequencing was done on a sample of blood.

The CDR3 DNA sequence: TGTGCCAGCAGCGAGCTGAGTAACGAGCAGTACTTC. Translation gives CASSELSNEQYF. The rearrangement uses TRBV11-2 and TRBJ2-7; D is ambiguous. Germline CDR1 reads SGHAT; CDR2 reads FQNNGV. The length of the CDR3 is 12 residues. V lost 5 bases, J lost 5 bases, and 10 bases lay in between.